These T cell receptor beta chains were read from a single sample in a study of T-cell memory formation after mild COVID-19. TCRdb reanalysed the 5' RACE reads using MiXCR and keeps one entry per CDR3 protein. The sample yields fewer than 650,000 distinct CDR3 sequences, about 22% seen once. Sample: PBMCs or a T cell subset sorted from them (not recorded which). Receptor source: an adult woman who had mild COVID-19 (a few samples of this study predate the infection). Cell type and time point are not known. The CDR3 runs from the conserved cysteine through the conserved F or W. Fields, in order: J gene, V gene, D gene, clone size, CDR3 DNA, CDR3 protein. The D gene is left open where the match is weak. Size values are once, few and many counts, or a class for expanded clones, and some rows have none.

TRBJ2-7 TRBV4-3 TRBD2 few TGCGCCAGCAGCCTTAGCGGGCGGGACGAGCAGTACTTC CASSLSGRDEQYF
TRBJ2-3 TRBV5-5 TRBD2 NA TGTGCCAGCAGCTGGACTAGCGGGGGTGTAGATACGCAGTATTTT CASSWTSGGVDTQYF
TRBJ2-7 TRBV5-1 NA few TGCGCCAGCAGCCCCACCCGTGACGAGCAGTACTTC CASSPTRDEQYF
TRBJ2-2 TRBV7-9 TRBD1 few TGTGCCACGAAAAAGGGGACAGCCACCGGGGAGCTGTTTTTT CATKKGTATGELFF
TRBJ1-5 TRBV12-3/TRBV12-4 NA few TGTGCCAGCAGCGATGGGATCACCCGGGGCAATCAGCCCCAGCATTTT CASSDGITRGNQPQHF
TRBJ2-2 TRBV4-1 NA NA TGCGCCAGCAGGGCCGAGGAGGCAATTAACACCGGGGAGCTGTTTTTT CASRAEEAINTGELFF
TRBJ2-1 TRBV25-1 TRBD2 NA TGTGCCAGCAGTGAATTAGCTAGCGGGGGGATCAATGAGCAGTTCTTC CASSELASGGINEQFF
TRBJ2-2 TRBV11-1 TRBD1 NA TGTGCCAGCAGCTTTGGGGGGACAGGGCCCTCGGCCGGGGAGCTGTTTTTT CASSFGGTGPSAGELFF
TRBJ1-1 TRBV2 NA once TGTGCCAGCAGTGATTGGGCGCCGAACACTGAAGCTTTCTTT CASSDWAPNTEAFF
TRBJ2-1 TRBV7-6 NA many TGTGCCAGCAGCCTAACCCCTCGGGCGGGACAAGGGCCTGACAATGAGCAGTTCTTC CASSLTPRAGQGPDNEQFF
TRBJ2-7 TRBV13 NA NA TGTGCCAGCAGCTTAGGCTCCCTTCCATCCTACGAGCAGTACTTC CASSLGSLPSYEQYF
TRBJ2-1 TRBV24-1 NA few TGTGCCACCAGTGATTTGAACCGGAAGGAGTATAGCTCCTACAATGAGCAGTTCTTC CATSDLNRKEYSSYNEQFF
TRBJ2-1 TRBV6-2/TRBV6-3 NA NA TGTGCCAGCAGTTGGAGCGCGCTTTCCTACAATGAGCAGTTCTTC CASSWSALSYNEQFF
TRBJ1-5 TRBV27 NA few TGTGCCAGCAGTGCTTGGGACAGCAATCAGCCCCAGCATTTT CASSAWDSNQPQHF
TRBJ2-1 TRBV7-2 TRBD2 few TGTGCCAGCAGCTCGTACGGTCTAGCGGGAGAGGGTGAGCAGTTCTTC CASSSYGLAGEGEQFF
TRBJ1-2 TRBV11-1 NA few TGTGCCAGCAGCCCGGACAAGATCTATGGCTACACCTTC CASSPDKIYGYTF
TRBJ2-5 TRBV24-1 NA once TGTGCCACCAGTGTTAAGGACGGAGAGACCCAGTACTTC CATSVKDGETQYF
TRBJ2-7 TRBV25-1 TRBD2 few TGTGCCAGCAGTGACCGGGAGGGAGGTCCCTACGAGCAGTACTTC CASSDREGGPYEQYF
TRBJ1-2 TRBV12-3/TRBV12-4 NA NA TGTGCCAGCAGTTTAGGGGACACGAAGAACTATGGCTACACCTTC CASSLGDTKNYGYTF
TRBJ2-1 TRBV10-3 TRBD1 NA TGTGCCATTAACCGGGACAGGGCCTACAATGAGCAGTTCTTC CAINRDRAYNEQFF
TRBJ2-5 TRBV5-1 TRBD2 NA TGCGCCAGCAGCTTTGCATCAGGGAGGGAAGAGACCCAGTACTTC CASSFASGREETQYF
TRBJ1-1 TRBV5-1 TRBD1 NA TGCGCCAGCAGGTCAGGGGGATCTACTGAAGCTTTCTTT CASRSGGSTEAFF
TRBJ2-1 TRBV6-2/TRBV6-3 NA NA TGTGCCAGGCTAAGAGGCGGTATGGACAATGAGCAGTTCTTC CARLRGGMDNEQFF
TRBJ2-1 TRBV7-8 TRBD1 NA TGTGCCAGCAGCTTATACTGGAACAGGGGCAATGAGCAGTTCTTC CASSLYWNRGNEQFF
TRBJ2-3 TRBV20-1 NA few TGCAGTGCTAGAGATCCTCTTCGACAGACTTTCACAGATACGCAGTATTTT CSARDPLRQTFTDTQYF
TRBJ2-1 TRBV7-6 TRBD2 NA TGTGCCAGCAGCCGATATTTGGGACTAGCGCTGGTGAGCTCCTACAATGAGCAGTTCTTC CASSRYLGLALVSSYNEQFF
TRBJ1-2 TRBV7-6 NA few TGTGCCAGCAGCTTGAGCCCAACAGGTGGCTACACCTTC CASSLSPTGGYTF
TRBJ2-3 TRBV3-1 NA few TGTGCCAGCAGCCGCCTCGGGGTGGGGACTAGCACAGATACGCAGTATTTT CASSRLGVGTSTDTQYF
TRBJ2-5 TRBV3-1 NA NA TGTGCCAGCAGCCAAGTCGGGGCTAACCAAGAGACCCAGTACTTC CASSQVGANQETQYF
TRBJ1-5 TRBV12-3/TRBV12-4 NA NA TGTGCCAGCAGTTTAAGTGGACCTTATAGCAATCAGCCCCAGCATTTT CASSLSGPYSNQPQHF
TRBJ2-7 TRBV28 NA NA TGTGCCAGCAGCGCGGGACGGACCCTCTACGAGCAGTACTTC CASSAGRTLYEQYF
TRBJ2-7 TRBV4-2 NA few TGTGCCAGCAGCCAAGATCTCTCGATTAACGAGCAGTACTTC CASSQDLSINEQYF
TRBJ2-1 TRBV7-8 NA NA TGTGCCAGCAGCCCCGGTAAGACTACTTCCAATGAGCAGTTCTTC CASSPGKTTSNEQFF
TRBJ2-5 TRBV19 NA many TGTGCCAGTAGTATAGGACGGGAGACCCAGTACTTC CASSIGRETQYF
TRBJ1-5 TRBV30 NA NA TGTGCCTGGAGTAGTGGGGGGGATCAGCCCCAGCATTTT CAWSSGGDQPQHF
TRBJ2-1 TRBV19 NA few TGTGCCAGTAGGGGTAGGGTTAACAATGAGCAGTTCTTC CASRGRVNNEQFF
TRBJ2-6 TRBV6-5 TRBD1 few TGTGCCAGCAGTTACTCTGACAGGGGGCGGGGTGGGGCCAACGTCCTGACTTTC CASSYSDRGRGGANVLTF
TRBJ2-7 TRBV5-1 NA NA TGCGCCAGCCCCTGGAGAGGGTACTCCTACGAGCAGTACTTC CASPWRGYSYEQYF